The 8 T cell receptor beta chains listed next were all sequenced from one sample in a study of regulatory T cells in long-lasting Graves disease. The time point denotes: newly diagnosed GD, antithyroid drugs for less than 3 months. RNA extracted from PBMCs served as the sequencing template. Sequencing libraries for TCR beta were prepared with iRepertoire HTBI primers and Arm-PCR of CDR3 regions. TCRdb redid the calling of the multiplex PCR reads with MiXCR, one entry per CDR3 protein. Among 550,000 to 650,000 distinct CDR3 sequences listed, roughly a sixth were seen once. These data were likewise used in another study, on T cells in Graves' hyperthyroidism and ophthalmopathy.

The sample was peripheral blood mononuclear cells (PBMCs), taken at new diagnosis, from a patient treated with antithyroid drugs. The source is a man aged 18 to 35 with Graves disease.

The rearrangement uses TRBV30 and TRBJ2-1; no firm D call. The CDR3 extends over 15 amino acids. The ends were cut back, 1 base at V and 5 bases at J, with 15 bases in the middle. The germline gives CDR1 GTSNPN, CDR2 SVGIG (reference sequence). The CDR3 DNA is TGTGCCTGGAGTGCATTGTCGCGAAGGCACAATGAGCAGTTCTTC. Protein: CAWSALSRRHNEQFF.

The rearrangement joins TRBV5-1 to TRBJ1-3; D uncertain. Per the germline V gene, CDR1 is SGHRS and CDR2 is YFSETQ. The CDR3 has 15 residues. V was pared by 0 bases and J by 2 bases, with 9 bases between. For the CDR3, the DNA is TGCGCCAGCAGCTTGGAACCCGATACTGGAAACACCATATATTTT. Encoded protein: CASSLEPDTGNTIYF.

This clonotype appeared a few times. The rearrangement uses TRBV20-1 and TRBJ1-1; TRBD1 aligns across 8 bases. Germline CDR1 DFQATT, CDR2 SNEGSKA (reference sequence). With 2 bases clipped from V and 5 bases from J, the junction kept 10 bases outside the gene matches. The CDR3 has 15 amino acids. In DNA, the CDR3 is TGCAGTGCTAGATCAACCGCAGGGGGCGCGACTGAAGCTTTCTTT. As protein: CSARSTAGGATEAFF.

This clonotype has more than one count but fewer than ten. The genes are TRBV6-4 and TRBJ1-5; TRBD1 aligns across 7 bases. Germline lookup yields CDR1 MRHNA and CDR2 SNTAGT. Unmatched junction bases numbered 12, after V lost 9 bases and J lost 7 bases. The CDR3 is 14 residues long. The CDR3 region has the DNA TGTGCCAGGGCTAGGACAGGCAAAGACCAGCCCCAGCATTTT. This translates into CARARTGKDQPQHF.

This clonotype was picked up a small number of times. This chain connects TRBV5-1 to TRBJ2-7, with 8 bases matching TRBD2. This CDR3 has 17 amino acids. Germline assignment: CDR1 SGHRS and CDR2 YFSETQ. Unmatched junction bases numbered 12, after V lost 0 bases and J lost 4 bases. The CDR3 nucleotides are TGCGCCAGCAGCTTGGGGGCTCCAGCGGGAGTGGTTTACGAGCAGTACTTC. It codes for CASSLGAPAGVVYEQYF.

This clonotype was picked up many times. The chain is built from TRBV27 and TRBJ2-1; either TRBD1 or TRBD2 may fit D (7 bases each). Trimming removed 5 bases at V and 7 bases at J, with 21 bases between. The germline V gene encodes CDR1 MNHEY and CDR2 SMNVEV (reference sequence). The CDR3 loop spans 16 amino acids. The CDR3 nucleotides are TGTGCCAGCAGTCCTAGGGGGCTAGCGGAGGGGAATGAGCAGTTCTTC. It is translated as CASSPRGLAEGNEQFF.

The chain employs TRBV7-9 and TRBJ2-3; 9 bases line up with TRBD2. The germline CDR1 and CDR2 sequences are SEHNR and FQNEAQ (reference sequence). The CDR3 contains 15 residues. V shed 5 bases, J shed 4 bases, and the junction held 7 bases outside the gene matches. The CDR3 bases are TGTGCCAGCAGCAGCGCGGGAGGGCCCCCAGATACGCAGTATTTT. Its protein is CASSSAGGPPDTQYF.

The table lists this clonotype with a few counts. The chain employs TRBV11-2 and TRBJ2-2, with a weak D call TRBD2 (6 bases). CDR3 length: 19 residues. The ends were cut back, 1 base at V and 0 bases at J, with 18 bases in the middle. Germline-derived CDR1 and CDR2 are SGHAT and FQNNGV. The CDR3 nucleotides are TGTGCCAGCAGCTTAGTAGGAGGGCCAAGTATGGCGAACACCGGGGAGCTGTTTTTT. Translation gives CASSLVGGPSMANTGELFF.